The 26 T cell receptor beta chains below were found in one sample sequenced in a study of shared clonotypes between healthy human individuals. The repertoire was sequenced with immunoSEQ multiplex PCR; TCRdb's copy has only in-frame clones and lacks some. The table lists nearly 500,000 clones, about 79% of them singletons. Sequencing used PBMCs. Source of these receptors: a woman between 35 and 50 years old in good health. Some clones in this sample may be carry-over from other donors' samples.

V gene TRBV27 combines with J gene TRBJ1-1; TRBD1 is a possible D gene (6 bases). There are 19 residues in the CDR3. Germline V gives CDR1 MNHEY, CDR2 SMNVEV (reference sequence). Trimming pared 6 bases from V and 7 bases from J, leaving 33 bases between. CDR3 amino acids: CASSRAGTPGVFFGFEAFF. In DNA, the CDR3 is TGTGCCAGCAGCCGCGCCGGGACACCCGGGGTTTTTTTTGGTTTTGAAGCTTTCTTT.

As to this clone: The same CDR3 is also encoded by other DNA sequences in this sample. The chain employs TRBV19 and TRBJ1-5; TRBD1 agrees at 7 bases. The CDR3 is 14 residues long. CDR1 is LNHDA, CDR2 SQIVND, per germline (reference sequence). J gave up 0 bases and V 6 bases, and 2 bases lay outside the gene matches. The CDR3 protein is CASRYRGSNQPQHF. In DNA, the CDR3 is TGTGCCAGTAGGTACAGGGGTAGCAATCAGCCCCAGCATTTT.

CDR3: CAWRDYTDTQYF. In DNA form, the CDR3 reads TGTGCCTGGAGGGACTACACAGATACGCAGTATTTT. The chain recombines TRBV30 with TRBJ2-3, with D perhaps matching TRBD2 (6 bases). Trimming took 3 bases from V and 2 from J, leaving 6 bases between them. Per germline, CDR1 GTSNPN and CDR2 SVGIG (reference sequence). There are 12 residues in the CDR3.

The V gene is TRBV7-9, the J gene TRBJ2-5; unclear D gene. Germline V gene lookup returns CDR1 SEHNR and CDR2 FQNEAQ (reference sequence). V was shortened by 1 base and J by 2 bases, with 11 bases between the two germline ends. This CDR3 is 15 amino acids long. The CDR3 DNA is TGTGCCAGCAGCTTAGTCCTGGGTAAACAAGAGACCCAGTACTTC. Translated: CASSLVLGKQETQYF.

In DNA, the CDR3 is TGTGCCTGGAAGGATGTATTTACCGGGGAGCTGTTTTTT. Its translation: CAWKDVFTGELFF. The chain combines TRBV30 with TRBJ2-2; D uncertain. V was cut by 4 bases and J by 5 bases, with 11 bases left in between. From germline, CDR1 is GTSNPN and CDR2 SVGIG (reference sequence). The CDR3 runs 13 residues.

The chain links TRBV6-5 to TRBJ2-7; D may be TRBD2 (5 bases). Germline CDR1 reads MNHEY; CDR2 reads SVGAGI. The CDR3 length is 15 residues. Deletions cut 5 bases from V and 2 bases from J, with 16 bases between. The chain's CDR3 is CASSRSTRPPYEQYF. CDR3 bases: TGTGCCAGCAGTCGAAGCACTAGGCCCCCCTACGAGCAGTACTTC.

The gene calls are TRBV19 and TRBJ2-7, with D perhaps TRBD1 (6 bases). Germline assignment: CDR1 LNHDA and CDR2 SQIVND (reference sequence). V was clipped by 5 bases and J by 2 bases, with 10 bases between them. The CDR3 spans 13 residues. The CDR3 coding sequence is TGTGCCAGTAGTGGGGACAAGACCTACGAGCAGTACTTC. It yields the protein CASSGDKTYEQYF.

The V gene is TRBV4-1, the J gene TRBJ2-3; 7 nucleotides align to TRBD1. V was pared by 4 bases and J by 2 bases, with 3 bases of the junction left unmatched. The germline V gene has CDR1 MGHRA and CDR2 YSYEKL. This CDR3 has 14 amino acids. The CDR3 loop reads CASSRGQTTDTQYF. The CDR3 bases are TGCGCCAGCAGCCGGGGACAGACCACAGATACGCAGTATTTT.

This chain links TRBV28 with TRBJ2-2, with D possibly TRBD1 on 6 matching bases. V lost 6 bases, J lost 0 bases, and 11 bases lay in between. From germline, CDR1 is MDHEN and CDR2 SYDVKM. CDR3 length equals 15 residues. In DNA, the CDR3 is TGTGCCAGCAGAGACAGGACACCGAACACCGGGGAGCTGTTTTTT. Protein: CASRDRTPNTGELFF. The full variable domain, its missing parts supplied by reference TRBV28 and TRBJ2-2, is DVKVTQSSRYLVKRTGEKVFLECVQDMDHENMFWYRQDPGLGLRLIYFSYDVKMKEKGDIPEGYSVSREKKERFSLILESASTNQTSMYLCASRDRTPNTGELFFGEGSRLTVL.

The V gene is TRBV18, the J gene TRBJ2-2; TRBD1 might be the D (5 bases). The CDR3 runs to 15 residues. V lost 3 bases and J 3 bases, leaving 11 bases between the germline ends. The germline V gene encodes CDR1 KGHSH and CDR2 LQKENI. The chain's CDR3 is CASSPTVPDTGELFF. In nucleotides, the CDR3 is TGTGCCAGCTCACCGACAGTACCGGACACCGGGGAGCTGTTTTTT.

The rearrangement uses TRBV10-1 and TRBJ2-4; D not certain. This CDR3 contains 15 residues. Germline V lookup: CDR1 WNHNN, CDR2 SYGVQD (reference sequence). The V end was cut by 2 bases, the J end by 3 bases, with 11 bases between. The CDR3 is CASSERHLLKNIQYF. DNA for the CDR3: TGCGCCAGCAGTGAGCGGCACCTCCTCAAAAACATTCAGTACTTC.

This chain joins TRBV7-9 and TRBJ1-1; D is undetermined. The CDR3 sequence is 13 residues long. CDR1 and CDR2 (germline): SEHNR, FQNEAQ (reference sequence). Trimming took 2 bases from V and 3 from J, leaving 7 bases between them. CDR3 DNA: TGTGCCAGCAGCTTAATGGCGGACACTGAAGCTTTCTTT. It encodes CASSLMADTEAFF.

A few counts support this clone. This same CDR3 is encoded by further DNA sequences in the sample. The CDR3 DNA is TGTGCCAGTAGCTTGACAGGGGGTTCGAACACCGGGGAGCTGTTTTTT. Its translation is CASSLTGGSNTGELFF. The rearrangement uses TRBV27 and TRBJ2-2, with 9 bases matching TRBD1. With V trimmed by 9 bases and J by 0 bases, 8 bases remained unmatched. The CDR3 covers 16 residues. Germline lookup yields CDR1 MNHEY and CDR2 SMNVEV (reference sequence).

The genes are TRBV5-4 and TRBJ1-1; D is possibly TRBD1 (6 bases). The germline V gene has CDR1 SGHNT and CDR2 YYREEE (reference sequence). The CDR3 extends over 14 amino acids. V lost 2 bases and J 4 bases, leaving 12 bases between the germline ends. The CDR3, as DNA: TGTGCCAGCAGCTTAGACCAGGGGACCACTGAAGCTTTCTTT. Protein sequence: CASSLDQGTTEAFF.

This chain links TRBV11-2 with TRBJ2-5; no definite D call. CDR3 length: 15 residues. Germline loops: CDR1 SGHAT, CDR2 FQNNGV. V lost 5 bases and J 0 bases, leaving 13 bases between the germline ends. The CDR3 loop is CASSRLRTDQETQYF. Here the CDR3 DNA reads TGTGCCAGCAGCCGACTCCGGACCGACCAAGAGACCCAGTACTTC.

The CDR3 DNA is TGTGCCAGCAGCTCGCGGGGACTGGCTGGGGCCAACGTCCTGACTTTC. Translating it yields CASSSRGLAGANVLTF. J is TRBJ2-6 and V is TRBV5-6; D may be TRBD2 (6 bases). V was shortened by 3 bases and J by 2 bases, with 12 bases between the two germline ends. The CDR3 covers 16 residues. Germline CDR1 is SGHDT and CDR2 is YYEEEE. Based on the CDR3 plus reference TRBV5-6 and TRBJ2-6, the full variable domain is DAGVTQSPTHLIKTRGQQVTLRCSPKSGHDTVSWYQQALGQGPQFIFQYYEEEERQRGNFPDRFSGHQFPNYSSELNVNALLLGDSALYLCASSSRGLAGANVLTFGAGSRLTVL.

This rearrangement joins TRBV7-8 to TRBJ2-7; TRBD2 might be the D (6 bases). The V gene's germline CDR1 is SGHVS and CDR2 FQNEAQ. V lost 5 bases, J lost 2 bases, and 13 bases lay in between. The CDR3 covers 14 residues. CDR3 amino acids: CASSVPGLTYEQYF. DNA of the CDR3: TGTGCCAGCAGCGTACCGGGACTCACCTACGAGCAGTACTTC.

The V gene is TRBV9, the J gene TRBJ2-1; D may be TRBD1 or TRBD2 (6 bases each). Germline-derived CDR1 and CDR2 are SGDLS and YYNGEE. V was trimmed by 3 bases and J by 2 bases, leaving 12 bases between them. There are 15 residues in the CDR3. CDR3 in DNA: TGTGCCAGCAGCGAGAGGGGGGTACCCTACAATGAGCAGTTCTTC. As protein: CASSERGVPYNEQFF. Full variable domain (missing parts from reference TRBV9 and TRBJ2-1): DSGVTQTPKHLITATGQRVTLRCSPRSGDLSVYWYQQSLDQGLQFLIQYYNGEERAKGNILERFSAQQFPDLHSELNLSSLELGDSALYFCASSERGVPYNEQFFGPGTRLTVL.

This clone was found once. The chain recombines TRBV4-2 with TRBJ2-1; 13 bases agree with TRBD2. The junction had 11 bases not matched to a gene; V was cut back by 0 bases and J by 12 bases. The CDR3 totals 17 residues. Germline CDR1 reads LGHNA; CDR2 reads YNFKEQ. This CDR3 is CASSQDIGLAGVLGQFF. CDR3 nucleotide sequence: TGTGCCAGCAGCCAAGATATCGGACTAGCGGGAGTTTTAGGGCAGTTCTTC.

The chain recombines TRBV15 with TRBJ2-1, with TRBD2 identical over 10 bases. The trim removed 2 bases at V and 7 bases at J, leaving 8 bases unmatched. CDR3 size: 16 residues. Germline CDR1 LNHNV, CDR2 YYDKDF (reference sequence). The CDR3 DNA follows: TGTGCCACCAGCAGACCCGCTAGCGGGAGTTGGAATGAGCAGTTCTTC. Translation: CATSRPASGSWNEQFF.

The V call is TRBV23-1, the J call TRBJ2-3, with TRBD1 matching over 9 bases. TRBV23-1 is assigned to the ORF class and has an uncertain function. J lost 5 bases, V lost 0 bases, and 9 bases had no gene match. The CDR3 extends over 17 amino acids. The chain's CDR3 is CASSQSGGQGYIDTQYF. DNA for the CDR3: TGCGCCAGCAGTCAATCGGGGGGACAGGGATACATAGATACGCAGTATTTT.

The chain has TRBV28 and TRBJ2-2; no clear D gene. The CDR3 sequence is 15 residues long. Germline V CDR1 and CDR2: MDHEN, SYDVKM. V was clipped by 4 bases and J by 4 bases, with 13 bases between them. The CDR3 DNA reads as TGTGCCAGCAGTTCAGGAGATCTTTCCACCGGGGAGCTGTTTTTT. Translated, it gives CASSSGDLSTGELFF.

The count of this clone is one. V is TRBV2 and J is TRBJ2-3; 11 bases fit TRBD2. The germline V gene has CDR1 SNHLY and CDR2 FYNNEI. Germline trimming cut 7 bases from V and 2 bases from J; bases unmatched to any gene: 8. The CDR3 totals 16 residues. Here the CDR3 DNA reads TGTGCCAGCAACCCACTAGCGGGAGAACCCACAGATACGCAGTATTTT. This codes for CASNPLAGEPTDTQYF.

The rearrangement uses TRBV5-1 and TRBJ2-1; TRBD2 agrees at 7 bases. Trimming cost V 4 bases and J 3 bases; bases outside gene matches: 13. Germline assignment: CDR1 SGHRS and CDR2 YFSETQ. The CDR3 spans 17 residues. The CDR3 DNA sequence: TGCGCCAGCAGCCCCCACCGAGGGAGGGCCAGCTACAATGAGCAGTTCTTC. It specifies CASSPHRGRASYNEQFF.

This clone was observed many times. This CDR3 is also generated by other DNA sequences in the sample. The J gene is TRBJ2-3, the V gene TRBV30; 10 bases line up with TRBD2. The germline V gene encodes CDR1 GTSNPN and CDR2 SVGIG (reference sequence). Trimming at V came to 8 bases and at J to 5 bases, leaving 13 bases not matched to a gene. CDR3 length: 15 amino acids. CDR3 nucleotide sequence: TGTGCCCGGGGAGGGAGCGGGAGGGCAGTAGATACGCAGTATTTT. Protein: CARGGSGRAVDTQYF. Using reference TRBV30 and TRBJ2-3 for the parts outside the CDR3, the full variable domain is SQTIHQWPATLVQPVGSPLSLECTVEGTSNPNLYWYRQAAGRGLQLLFYSVGIGQISSEVPQNLSASRPQDRQFILSSKKLLLSDSGFYLCARGGSGRAVDTQYFGPGTRLTVL.

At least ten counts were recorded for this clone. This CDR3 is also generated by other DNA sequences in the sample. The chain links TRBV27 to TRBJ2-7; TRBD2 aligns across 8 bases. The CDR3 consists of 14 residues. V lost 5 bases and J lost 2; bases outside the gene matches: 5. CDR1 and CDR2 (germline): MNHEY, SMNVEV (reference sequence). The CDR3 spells CASSRAGGTYEQYF. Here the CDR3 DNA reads TGTGCCAGCAGTAGGGCGGGAGGCACCTACGAGCAGTACTTC.